This record looks at one T cell receptor (beta chain) sequence and its context. How the authors handled the data: Cell counts per sample came from amplifying reference gene primers. Data came from immunoSEQ multiplex PCR; TCRdb stores just in-frame clones and leaves some out. V and J calls plus clone size are reproduced from that table; the DNA served to infer D and trimming. The sample includes approximately 90,000 clones, 70% to 80% seen only once; the top ten take under 50%. This sample was included in a study of blood T cell repertoires in COVID-19. Across the whole study: Samples of COVID-19 (acute and convalescent) were obtained from the United States, Italy and Spain. T cells, B-cell-depleted T cells, or PBMCs provided the cDNA or gDNA that served as material.

Per germline, CDR1 SNHLY and CDR2 FYNNEI. CDR3 length: 16 residues. Germline trimming cut 4 bases from V and 2 bases from J; bases unmatched to any gene: 8. The source is a human donor in a cohort sampled during active COVID-19. The sequencing input was peripheral blood. This sequence joins TRBV2 and TRBJ2-4, with TRBD1 matching 7 bases. CDR3: CASSVRGPNTKNIQYF. The CDR3 DNA reads as TGTGCCAGCAGTGTAAGGGGGCCGAATACCAAAAACATTCAGTACTTC.